This TCR beta chain derives from a study of blood T cell repertoires in COVID-19. The data were produced by immunoSEQ multiplex PCR, yet TCRdb's version contains in-frame clones alone and is incomplete. The table lists fewer than 450,000 clones, around 88% of them singletons. The CDR3 runs 17 residues. Germline V lookup: CDR1 KGHDR, CDR2 SFDVKD. V shed 3 bases, J shed 5 bases, and the junction held 14 bases outside the gene matches. The clonotype comes from a woman aged 45-59 years with COVID-19, enrolled during active disease. This chain joins TRBV24-1 and TRBJ2-5, with TRBD2 matching over 7 bases. Sequenced: peripheral blood. The CDR3 nucleotides are TGTGCCACCAGTGATCCCAGAGAGGGAGGGGATGTGGAGACCCAGTACTTC. Its translation is CATSDPREGGDVETQYF.